The clone carrying this T cell receptor beta chain was observed many times. Its target is not known. This specimen belongs to a study of spatial heterogeneity in lung cancer. Study information: The mean occurrence of each unique TCR and UMI combination in raw reads exceeded eight. Points from the study as a whole: Within tumors, counts of expanded alpha and beta TCRs tracked tumor mutation counts.

Germline-derived CDR1 and CDR2 are LGHDT and YNNKEL (reference sequence). The germline V and J ends were trimmed by 5 bases and 14 bases, with 21 bases remaining between them. The CDR3 extends over 13 amino acids. TCRdb re-analysed the 5' RACE reads in MiXCR, keeping a single row per CDR3 protein. The profile shows more than 20,000 distinct CDR3 sequences, approximately 2.8% of them singletons. As to time point: sample taken at primary tumor resection. Donors were approximately 70 untreated early-stage non-small cell lung cancer patients. The chain uses TRBV3-1 and TRBJ1-2; no reliable D call. This sample comprised lung tumor tissue, obtained at surgery. This receptor was obtained from a male donor with early-stage non-small cell lung cancer. The CDR3 sequence: CASSATRDGPVTF. The DNA for the CDR3 is TGTGCCAGCAGCGCAACTCGAGACGGACCCGTTACCTTC.